This entry lists 26 T cell receptor beta chains sequenced from one sample in a study of immune characterization of retroperitoneal liposarcoma. TCRdb re-analysed the PCR reads in MiXCR, keeping a single row per CDR3 protein. Here the sample spans under 2,000 distinct CDR3 sequences, 46% being singletons. Sequences were obtained from tumor tissue. The receptors were gathered from a female donor with retroperitoneal liposarcoma.

This clonotype is large by share. The rearrangement joins TRBV6-1 to TRBJ2-1; 7 positions match TRBD2. The J segment lost 9 bases and the V segment lost 5 bases, leaving 16 bases of the junction unmatched. This CDR3 is 16 amino acids long. The germline CDR1 and CDR2 sequences are MNHNS and SASEGT. The CDR3 DNA sequence: TGTGCCAGCAGTTGGTCCAAGGGCGGGAGCGTCAGTGAGCAGTTCTTC. It yields the protein CASSWSKGGSVSEQFF.

On this clonotype: Mismatch with germline at one junction end may stem from a read error. This rearrangement joins TRBV7-7 to TRBJ2-5; perhaps TRBD1 as D (5 bases). This CDR3 comprises 14 residues. Germline V gene sequence: CDR1 SSHAT, CDR2 FNYEAQ (reference sequence). DNA of the CDR3: TGTGCTAGCAGCTTAGGGGCCAGCCAAGAGACCCAGTACTTC. Its protein product is CASSLGASQETQYF.

This chain's CDR3 is CASSLEGGSREQYF. For the CDR3, the DNA is TGTGCCAGCAGCTTAGAGGGCGGGAGCCGGGAGCAGTACTTC. V gene TRBV7-6 combines with J gene TRBJ2-5, with 7 positions matching TRBD2. The CDR3 covers 14 residues. The V gene's germline CDR1 is SGHVS and CDR2 FNYEAQ. After removal of 1 base from V and 11 bases from J, the junction contained 10 bases not matched to a gene.

This clonotype turned up a few times. V gene TRBV6-1 combines with J gene TRBJ2-3, with a possible D match to TRBD1 (5 bases). Per germline, CDR1 MNHNS and CDR2 SASEGT. The CDR3 sequence is 12 residues long. V shed 5 bases and J shed 6 bases, with 9 bases lying between them. The CDR3 region is CASSISGDTQYF. CDR3 bases: TGTGCCAGCAGTATCTCAGGGGATACGCAGTATTTT.

The chain couples TRBV6-9 to TRBJ2-1; D possibly corresponds to TRBD2 (7 bases). In germline, CDR1 is MNHGY, CDR2 SVAAGI. V was pared by 4 bases and J by 0 bases, with 10 bases between. The CDR3 covers 15 residues. The CDR3 region is CASSSAGASYNEQFF. DNA for the CDR3: TGTGCCAGCAGTTCTGCGGGGGCCTCCTACAATGAGCAGTTCTTC.

The chain uses TRBV12-5 and TRBJ2-5, with D uncertain. This CDR3 is built from 13 residues. From germline, CDR1 is LGHNT and CDR2 FRNRAP. Trimming cost V 5 bases and J 1 base, with 8 bases left between them. The DNA of the CDR3 is TGTGCTAGTGGTCCCTCACGCCAAGAGACCCAGTACTTC. This codes for CASGPSRQETQYF.

This clonotype was seen just once. The chain is built from TRBV6-5 and TRBJ2-1; the D gene could be TRBD1 or TRBD2 (5 bases each). Germline assignment: CDR1 MNHEY and CDR2 SVGAGI. Trimming pared 6 bases from V and 15 bases from J, leaving 18 bases between. This CDR3 spans 12 amino acids. The CDR3 DNA is TGTGCCAGCAGGGCTGGGACGGGTCGTTGGTTCTTC. Protein sequence: CASRAGTGRWFF.

This rearrangement joins TRBV6-1 to TRBJ2-5, with D tentatively TRBD1 (6 bases). This CDR3 spans 15 amino acids. V lost 6 bases and J 0 bases, leaving 14 bases between the germline ends. In germline, CDR1 is MNHNS, CDR2 SASEGT. CDR3 loop: CASRYIYRDQETQYF. The CDR3 region has the DNA TGTGCCAGCAGGTATATCTACAGGGACCAAGAGACCCAGTACTTC.

This clonotype is classed as large. The chain employs TRBV6-1 and TRBJ2-1; 7 bases map to TRBD2. The length of the CDR3 is 14 residues. Germline values: CDR1 MNHNS, CDR2 SASEGT. Losses at the gene ends were 2 bases for V and 13 bases for J; bases not matched to a gene: 11. The CDR3 sequence: CASSEQGAGETQFF. CDR3 nucleotides: TGTGCCAGCAGTGAACAAGGGGCGGGAGAGACCCAGTTCTTC.

This clonotype came up a few times. The chain combines TRBV10-2 with TRBJ2-5, with D uncertain. The CDR3 totals 13 residues. The V gene lost 6 bases and the J gene lost 3 bases, with 11 bases spanning the gap. Germline loops: CDR1 WSHSY, CDR2 SAAADI. The CDR3 bases are TGCGCCAGCAGGGCACGAGCCAAAGAGACCCAGTACTTC. This codes for CASRARAKETQYF.

The chain couples TRBV6-1 to TRBJ2-5; D call uncertain. Germline loops: CDR1 MNHNS, CDR2 SASEGT. V lost 0 bases and J 6 bases, leaving 11 bases between the germline ends. The CDR3 is 14 amino acids. The chain's CDR3 is CASSEAGEQQTQYF. CDR3 bases: TGTGCCAGCAGTGAAGCCGGCGAGCAACAGACCCAGTACTTC.

V is TRBV24-1 and J is TRBJ2-1; TRBD1 or TRBD2 may be the D gene (6 bases each). This CDR3 comprises 17 residues. Germline V gene lookup returns CDR1 KGHDR and CDR2 SFDVKD. With 6 bases removed from V and 5 bases from J, the gap between germline ends came to 22 bases. CDR3 DNA sequence: TGTGCCACCAGTCCCGCTCGGGGGCAGCTCAGTCACAATGAGCAGTTCTTC. Protein sequence: CATSPARGQLSHNEQFF.

The chain links TRBV7-2 to TRBJ2-7; TRBD2 agrees at 8 bases. Germline V gene lookup returns CDR1 SGHTA and CDR2 FQGNSA. Trimming took 5 bases from V and 1 from J; bases not matched to a gene: 7. The CDR3 runs 15 residues. CDR3 nucleotide sequence: TGTGCCAGCAGCCCCCTACGGGGGGGATCCTACGAGCAGTACTTC. It encodes CASSPLRGGSYEQYF.

The count of this clonotype is one. The junction does not match germline at one end; this may be a read error. The V and J genes are TRBV7-6 and TRBJ2-5; D is undetermined. The J call could be wrong; TRBJ2-1 is a better fit for the DNA end. Germline CDR1 reads SGHVS; CDR2 reads FNYEAQ. The CDR3 sequence is 13 residues long. CDR3 in DNA: TGTGCTAGCAGCTTAAGGGAATTGGGTGAGCAGTTCTTC. This codes for CASSLRELGEQFF.

The V and J genes are TRBV12-3 or TRBV12-4 and TRBJ2-1; 7 bases match TRBD2. The junction had 6 bases not matched to a gene; V was cut back by 3 bases and J by 16 bases. CDR3 size: 11 residues. The CDR3 DNA sequence: TGTGCCAGCAGTTTCGGGACTACCCCCTTCTTC. Translation gives CASSFGTTPFF.

The V and J genes are TRBV6-1 and TRBJ2-3, with 7 bases matching TRBD2. The junction had 7 bases not matched to a gene; V was cut back by 6 bases and J by 1 base. Germline lookup yields CDR1 MNHNS and CDR2 SASEGT. The CDR3 is made up of 15 amino acids. The CDR3 DNA reads as TGTGCCAGCAGAGGCGGGAGTGTGGGCACAGATACGCAGTATTTT. This translates into CASRGGSVGTDTQYF.

The chain uses TRBV6-1 and TRBJ2-3; possibly TRBD1 for D (5 bases). The germline V and J ends were trimmed by 6 bases and 3 bases, with 16 bases remaining between them. Germline CDR1 MNHNS, CDR2 SASEGT. The CDR3 contains 15 residues. The CDR3, as DNA: TGTGCCAGCAGCCTCCAAGGGGCGGAAACAGATACGCAGTATTTT. It is translated as CASSLQGAETDTQYF.

This chain connects TRBV6-1 to TRBJ2-1; 10 bases align to TRBD2. The germline gives CDR1 MNHNS, CDR2 SASEGT. J was trimmed by 2 bases and V by 1 base; bases with no gene match: 14. The CDR3 covers 20 residues. CDR3: CASSEVQSPSGGRTYNEQFF. The CDR3, as DNA: TGTGCCAGCAGTGAAGTTCAAAGCCCTAGCGGGGGACGTACCTACAATGAGCAGTTCTTC.

J is TRBJ2-3 and V is TRBV27, with 9 bases identical to TRBD2. V lost 5 bases, J lost 2 bases, and 11 bases stayed unmatched. Germline CDR1 is MNHEY and CDR2 is SMNVEV (reference sequence). CDR3 length: 17 amino acids. The CDR3 spells CASSLRAGGYFTDTQYF. CDR3 nucleotide sequence: TGTGCCAGCAGTCTAAGAGCGGGGGGCTATTTCACAGATACGCAGTATTTT.

Regarding this clonotype: A much bigger clone sits one base away, suggesting this may be a read error. The chain recombines TRBV6-1 with TRBJ2-1; perhaps D is TRBD1 or TRBD2 (5 bases each). The CDR3 loop spans 14 amino acids. CDR1 MNHNS and CDR2 SASEGT come from the germline V gene. The V end was cut by 6 bases, the J end by 7 bases, with 16 bases between. CDR3 nucleotide sequence: TGTGCCAGCAGCCCACCGGGACGAGCGAATGAGCAGTTCTTC. Its protein is CASSPPGRANEQFF.

The rearrangement links TRBV7-2 to TRBJ2-1; 8 bases are shared with TRBD1. CDR1 is SGHTA, CDR2 FQGNSA, per germline. The CDR3 extends over 14 amino acids. V lost 5 bases to trimming and J lost 3 bases; unmatched junction nucleotides: 3. CDR3 loop: CASSTGQVYNEQFF. CDR3 in DNA: TGTGCCAGCAGCACGGGACAGGTCTACAATGAGCAGTTCTTC.

J is TRBJ2-1 and V is TRBV6-1; D may be TRBD2 (5 bases). V was pared by 2 bases and J by 10 bases, with 21 bases between. CDR3 length: 16 residues. Looked up from germline, CDR1 is MNHNS and CDR2 is SASEGT. The CDR3 region is CASSEYALASSYEQFF. CDR3 coding DNA: TGTGCCAGCAGTGAATATGCGCTAGCCAGCTCCTACGAGCAGTTCTTC.

Comments on this clonotype: The junction differs from germline at one of its ends, possibly a read error. The chain links TRBV6-1 to TRBJ2-5, with D uncertain. The V gene's germline CDR1 is MNHNS and CDR2 SASEGT. The CDR3 is made up of 15 amino acids. The CDR3 loop reads CANSEAPGPPKEQYF. DNA for the CDR3: TGTGCCAACAGTGAAGCGCCAGGTCCCCCCAAAGAGCAGTACTTC.

The chain recombines TRBV6-5 with TRBJ2-3; 7 bases fit TRBD2. This CDR3 has 13 residues. V lost 3 bases to trimming and J lost 10 bases; unmatched junction nucleotides: 7. Per the germline V gene, CDR1 is MNHEY and CDR2 is SVGAGI. This CDR3 reads CASSYQAGVPQYF. In DNA, the CDR3 is TGTGCCAGCAGTTATCAGGCGGGAGTACCGCAGTATTTT.

The chain recombines TRBV6-1 with TRBJ2-3; D gene unclear. TRBJ2-7 explains the end of the DNA better; the J call may be wrong. Per the germline V gene, CDR1 is MNHNS and CDR2 is SASEGT. This CDR3 is 13 amino acids long. The CDR3 sequence: CASFAPAGSEQYF. CDR3 nucleotides: TGTGCCAGCTTCGCACCCGCCGGCAGTGAGCAGTACTTC.

CDR3 coding DNA: TGTGCCAGCAGTTTAATAGGGTCTGTCCAAGAGACCCAGTACTTC. Its protein product is CASSLIGSVQETQYF. The J gene is TRBJ2-7, the V gene TRBV12-3 or TRBV12-4; the D is unclear. TRBJ2-5 matches the DNA end more closely, so the J call is doubtful. The CDR3 length is 15 residues.